The 27 T cell receptor beta chains presented below share a single source sample, sequenced in a study of early T cells in non-severe SARS-CoV-2 infection. TCRdb reprocessed the 5' RACE reads via MiXCR and lists one record per CDR3 protein. The sample includes some 77,000 distinct CDR3 sequences, 5% of them seen just once. The starting material was whole blood, obtained at baseline. Receptors originate from an adult who was a healthcare worker with PCR-confirmed SARS-CoV-2 infection or an uninfected control (not recorded which).

The J gene is TRBJ2-3, the V gene TRBV6-5; 10 bases map to TRBD2. The V gene's germline CDR1 is MNHEY and CDR2 SVGAGI. V shed 2 bases and J 3 bases; nucleotides not matched to a gene: 5. The CDR3 length is 16 residues. For the CDR3, the DNA is TGTGCCAGCAGTTACACAAGCGGGAGGGGGACAGATACGCAGTATTTT. Translating gives CASSYTSGRGTDTQYF.

This chain links TRBV30 with TRBJ2-1; maybe TRBD2 (5 bases). Germline CDR1 and CDR2: GTSNPN and SVGIG (reference sequence). The CDR3 spans 15 residues. Trimming shortened V by 0 bases and J by 4 bases, and 13 bases separated the two germline ends. Here the CDR3 DNA reads TGTGCCTGGAGTGTAGGGAGCGAGCTTTACAATGAGCAGTTCTTC. This sequence encodes CAWSVGSELYNEQFF.

This clonotype occurred a few times. The gene calls are TRBV7-8 and TRBJ1-2, with TRBD1 matching over 7 bases. In germline, CDR1 is SGHVS, CDR2 FQNEAQ. This CDR3 has 16 amino acids. The junction had 6 bases not matched to a gene; V was cut back by 1 base and J by 1 base. CDR3 protein: CASSLGPGQINYGYTF. CDR3 sequence (DNA): TGTGCCAGCAGCTTAGGTCCGGGACAGATTAACTATGGCTACACCTTC.

This clonotype came up many times. The rearrangement joins TRBV10-3 to TRBJ1-5; 7 bases map to TRBD1. Germline CDR1 is ENHRY and CDR2 is SYGVKD. The length of the CDR3 is 14 residues. The V and J ends lost 9 bases and 4 bases, in that order; junction bases with no gene match: 9. The CDR3 reads CAIRQGLGNQPQHF. For the CDR3, the DNA is TGTGCCATTAGACAGGGTTTAGGGAATCAGCCCCAGCATTTT.

This clonotype was counted many times. The V call is TRBV30, the J call TRBJ1-1; no firm D call. This CDR3 has 14 residues. V was cut by 2 bases and J by 1 base, with 11 bases left in between. Germline-derived CDR1 and CDR2 are GTSNPN and SVGIG (reference sequence). In nucleotides, the CDR3 is TGTGCCTGGAGTCAAGGTTTTAGGAACACTGAAGCTTTCTTT. This translates into CAWSQGFRNTEAFF.

This clonotype was recorded many times. V usage is TRBV14 and J usage is TRBJ1-4, with D unclear. The CDR3 consists of 19 residues. From germline, CDR1 is SGHDN and CDR2 FVKESK. With 0 bases removed from V and 8 bases from J, the gap between germline ends came to 25 bases. The CDR3 protein is CASSQERRNFVLREEKLFF. The CDR3 bases are TGTGCCAGCAGCCAAGAGAGGAGGAACTTTGTCCTCCGGGAGGAAAAACTGTTTTTT.

There are many counts of this clonotype. The chain links TRBV12-3 or TRBV12-4 to TRBJ2-2; D remains ambiguous. This CDR3 has 15 residues. V lost 4 bases to trimming and J lost 4 bases, with 13 bases between them. Here the CDR3 DNA reads TGTGCCAGCAGTTCCTATCCATCGAGCACCGGGGAGCTGTTTTTT. Encoded protein: CASSSYPSSTGELFF.

The chain employs TRBV28 and TRBJ2-1; 9 bases agree with TRBD2. The CDR3 loop spans 16 amino acids. The ends lost 4 bases at V and 5 bases at J; junction bases unmatched: 9. Germline-derived CDR1 and CDR2 are MDHEN and SYDVKM. CDR3 sequence: CASSWLTSGADNEQFF. The DNA of the CDR3 is TGTGCCAGCAGTTGGTTGACTAGCGGAGCGGACAATGAGCAGTTCTTC.

This clonotype was seen ten or more times. The chain couples TRBV12-3 or TRBV12-4 to TRBJ2-5; D may be TRBD2 (6 bases). The CDR3 totals 12 residues. The V end lost 3 bases, the J end lost 6 bases, and 8 bases lay between the germline ends. CDR3 residues: CASSLGGKTQYF. The CDR3, as DNA: TGTGCCAGCAGTTTGGGGGGAAAGACCCAGTACTTC.

Many counts were recorded for this clonotype. V gene TRBV12-3 or TRBV12-4 combines with J gene TRBJ2-6; TRBD1 agrees at 10 bases. The CDR3 runs to 17 residues. Trimming at V came to 5 bases and at J to 0 bases, leaving 4 bases not matched to a gene. In DNA form, the CDR3 reads TGTGCCAGCAGTCCGGGACAGGGGAGCTCTGGGGCCAACGTCCTGACTTTC. Protein product: CASSPGQGSSGANVLTF.

Ten or more counts support this clonotype. The chain employs TRBV19 and TRBJ2-7; 7 bases are shared with TRBD2. In germline, CDR1 is LNHDA, CDR2 SQIVND (reference sequence). The length of the CDR3 is 13 residues. J lost 2 bases, V lost 4 bases, and 2 bases had no gene match. CDR3 nucleotide sequence: TGTGCCAGTAGTAAACGGGGGGCCTACGAGCAGTACTTC. Translating it yields CASSKRGAYEQYF.

This clonotype was recorded at least ten times. The chain combines TRBV3-1 with TRBJ2-5; D may be TRBD2 (5 bases). The ends were cut back, 1 base at V and 2 bases at J, with 8 bases in the middle. Looked up from germline, CDR1 is LGHDT and CDR2 is YNNKEL (reference sequence). The CDR3 totals 14 residues. This chain's CDR3 is CASSQVLEQETQYF. The CDR3 bases are TGTGCCAGCAGCCAAGTACTAGAACAAGAGACCCAGTACTTC.

This clonotype was counted at least ten times. The chain employs TRBV20-1 and TRBJ1-2; the D gene is possibly TRBD1 (5 bases). CDR3 length: 13 residues. The V end was cut by 1 base, the J end by 4 bases, with 10 bases between. Germline V gives CDR1 DFQATT, CDR2 SNEGSKA (reference sequence). CDR3 in amino acids: CSARAPGGYGYTF. The DNA of the CDR3 is TGCAGTGCTAGAGCCCCCGGGGGCTATGGCTACACCTTC.

The chain links TRBV5-1 to TRBJ1-4, with D maybe TRBD1 (5 bases). CDR1 is SGHRS, CDR2 YFSETQ, per germline. V lost 4 bases and J 2 bases, leaving 15 bases between the germline ends. The CDR3 is 16 amino acids. The CDR3 region is CASSLDNSRTNEKLFF. In DNA form, the CDR3 reads TGCGCCAGCAGCCTGGACAATAGCCGGACTAATGAAAAACTGTTTTTT.

This clonotype was picked up many times. The J gene is TRBJ1-1, the V gene TRBV9, with D unclear. This CDR3 has 15 amino acids. Germline V CDR1 and CDR2: SGDLS, YYNGEE. Trimming pared 5 bases from V and 4 bases from J, leaving 18 bases between. The CDR3 sequence is CASSPWPPGSTEAFF. As DNA, the CDR3 is TGTGCCAGCAGTCCTTGGCCGCCGGGGAGCACTGAAGCTTTCTTT.

This clonotype showed up many times. The CDR3 nucleotides are TGTGCCAGCAGTTTATCGGGGACTAGCCCCCCAAGCTCCTACAATGAGCAGTTCTTC. The encoded protein is CASSLSGTSPPSSYNEQFF. The genes are TRBV27 and TRBJ2-1; 9 nucleotides line up with TRBD2. CDR1 MNHEY and CDR2 SMNVEV come from the germline V gene (reference sequence). The CDR3 sequence is 19 residues long. Trimming at V came to 0 bases and at J to 0 bases, leaving 9 bases not matched to a gene.

The chain combines TRBV20-1 with TRBJ2-7; no clear D. The germline CDR1 and CDR2 sequences are DFQATT and SNEGSKA (reference sequence). CDR3 length equals 15 residues. The V gene lost 1 base and the J gene lost 4 bases, with 17 bases spanning the gap. The CDR3 reads CSARGGAELLYEQYF. The CDR3 DNA reads as TGCAGTGCTAGAGGAGGTGCAGAGTTGCTTTACGAGCAGTACTTC.

This clonotype was picked up a small number of times. The chain couples TRBV25-1 to TRBJ2-5, with D possibly TRBD2 on 6 matching bases. The V end was cut by 6 bases, the J end by 1 base, with 15 bases between. There are 15 residues in the CDR3. Germline assignment: CDR1 MGHDK and CDR2 SYGVNS. The DNA for the CDR3 is TGTGCCAGCAGCGAGCGGGCAATACCCCAAGAGACCCAGTACTTC. Amino acids: CASSERAIPQETQYF.

This clonotype was counted between two and nine times. The chain combines TRBV27 with TRBJ2-3, with D possibly being TRBD1 (6 bases). The germline V gene encodes CDR1 MNHEY and CDR2 SMNVEV (reference sequence). V was pared by 4 bases and J by 2 bases, with 7 bases between. The CDR3 runs to 13 residues. In nucleotides, the CDR3 is TGTGCCAGCAGTTACAGGGCCACAGATACGCAGTATTTT. It yields the protein CASSYRATDTQYF.

This clonotype appeared many times. This chain links TRBV6-1 with TRBJ1-5; D gene unclear. V shed 1 base and J shed 0 bases, with 13 bases lying between them. The CDR3 is 17 amino acids. CDR1 and CDR2 from the germline V gene are MNHNS and SASEGT. The CDR3 reads CASSEVGRRYSNQPQHF. The CDR3 DNA sequence: TGTGCCAGCAGTGAAGTAGGAAGGCGTTATAGCAATCAGCCCCAGCATTTT.

This clonotype was counted a few times. The chain is built from TRBV5-1 and TRBJ2-5, with 9 bases that match TRBD2. The CDR3 loop spans 16 amino acids. From germline, CDR1 is SGHRS and CDR2 YFSETQ. Trimming took 0 bases from V and 9 from J; bases not matched to a gene: 12. This CDR3 is CASSLGVAGEKEAQYF. The CDR3 DNA reads TGCGCCAGCAGCTTGGGGGTAGCGGGAGAGAAGGAGGCCCAGTACTTC.

The rearrangement joins TRBV5-1 to TRBJ2-3, with 7 bases lining up with TRBD2. V gave up 4 bases and J gave up 4 bases; unmatched junction bases: 24. CDR1 and CDR2 from the germline V gene are SGHRS and YFSETQ. The CDR3 totals 20 residues. Here the CDR3 reads CASSPTGSGAGPGLPDTQYF. As DNA, the CDR3 is TGCGCCAGCAGCCCAACGGGATCCGGAGCGGGACCGGGGCTGCCAGATACGCAGTATTTT.

This clonotype was counted ten times or more. The chain joins TRBV12-3 or TRBV12-4 to TRBJ1-1, with D possibly TRBD1 on 5 matching bases. V shed 3 bases and J shed 4 bases, with 9 bases lying between them. This CDR3 has 13 amino acids. CDR3 sequence reads: CASSFSRVTEAFF. CDR3 coding DNA: TGTGCCAGCAGTTTCTCCAGGGTCACTGAAGCTTTCTTT.

Sample share makes this clonotype medium-sized. The J gene is TRBJ1-4, the V gene TRBV4-1; 8 bases match TRBD1. The CDR3 consists of 16 residues. V was pared by 2 bases and J by 0 bases, with 2 bases of the junction left unmatched. Germline loops: CDR1 MGHRA, CDR2 YSYEKL. The CDR3 here is CASSQTQGATNEKLFF. The CDR3 DNA sequence: TGCGCCAGCAGCCAAACACAGGGGGCAACTAATGAAAAACTGTTTTTT.

The chain employs TRBV24-1 and TRBJ2-3; 7 bases fit TRBD1. The CDR3 runs 18 residues. The germline V gene has CDR1 KGHDR and CDR2 SFDVKD. V lost 2 bases, J lost 0 bases, and 10 bases stayed unmatched. The CDR3 coding sequence is TGTGCCACCAGTGATTACAGGGGAAGGATTTCAAGCACAGATACGCAGTATTTT. Protein product: CATSDYRGRISSTDTQYF.

In its sample, this clonotype was seen a few times. The chain carries TRBV14 and TRBJ2-1; maybe TRBD2 (5 bases). The germline V gene has CDR1 SGHDN and CDR2 FVKESK. Trimming removed 4 bases from V and 10 bases from J, with 11 bases in between. This CDR3 spans 12 amino acids. The chain's CDR3 is CASSREPWEQFF. The CDR3 DNA reads TGTGCCAGCAGCCGGGAGCCTTGGGAGCAGTTCTTC.

This clonotype came up many times. The J gene is TRBJ1-5, the V gene TRBV11-2; D uncertain. V lost 5 bases, J lost 1 base, and 6 bases lay in between. CDR1 and CDR2 from the germline V gene are SGHAT and FQNNGV. The CDR3 extends over 13 amino acids. The CDR3: CASSRGSNQPQHF. The CDR3 DNA reads as TGTGCCAGCAGCCGCGGGAGCAATCAGCCCCAGCATTTT.